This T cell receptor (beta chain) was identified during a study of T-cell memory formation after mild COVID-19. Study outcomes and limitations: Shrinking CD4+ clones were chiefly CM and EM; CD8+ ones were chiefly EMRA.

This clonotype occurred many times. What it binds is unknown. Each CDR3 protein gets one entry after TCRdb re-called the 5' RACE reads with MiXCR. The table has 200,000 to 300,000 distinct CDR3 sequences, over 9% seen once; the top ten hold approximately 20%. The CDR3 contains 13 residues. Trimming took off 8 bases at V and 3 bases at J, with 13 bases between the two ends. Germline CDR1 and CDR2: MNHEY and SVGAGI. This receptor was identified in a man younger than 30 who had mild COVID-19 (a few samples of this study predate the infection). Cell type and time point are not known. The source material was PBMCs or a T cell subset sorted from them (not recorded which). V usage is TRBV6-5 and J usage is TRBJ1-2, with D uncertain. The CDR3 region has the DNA TGTGCCAGCTCCAGGTTCGGGGACTATGGCTACACCTTC. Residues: CASSRFGDYGYTF.